These T cell receptor beta chains were read from a single sample in a study of blood T cell repertoires in COVID-19. Sequencing used immunoSEQ multiplex PCR; TCRdb keeps in-frame clones, though not all of them. The sample holds 250,000 to 350,000 clones, more than 85% seen once. Sequenced sample: PBMCs or T cells enriched from blood (not recorded which). The receptors were gathered from a woman younger than 45 who had recovered from COVID-19. The CDR3 runs from the conserved cysteine through the conserved F or W. Each record gives: D gene, V gene, J gene, clone size, CDR3 DNA, CDR3 protein. D genes are given only for firm matches. Size values are once, few and many counts, or a class for expanded clones, and some rows have none.

.	TRBV12-3/TRBV12-4	TRBJ1-1	once	TGTGCCAGCAGCCCAGATGGGCCCGCTTTCTTT	CASSPDGPAFF
.	TRBV7-3	TRBJ2-7	few	TGTGCCAGCAGCTTAACGGCGGGGCGCTACGAGCAGTACTTC	CASSLTAGRYEQYF
.	TRBV5-5	TRBJ1-4	.	TGTGCCAGCAGCTTGTCAGGGTCTTATGAAAAACTGTTTTTT	CASSLSGSYEKLFF
.	TRBV27	TRBJ2-5	.	TGTGCCAGCAGTTTGAGGGCACGAGAGACCCAGTACTTC	CASSLRARETQYF
.	TRBV18	TRBJ2-7	.	TGTGCCAGCTCACCCCGGGAGGCCAGGGGTGGTAGCGAGCAGTACTTC	CASSPREARGGSEQYF
.	TRBV6-2/TRBV6-3	TRBJ2-7	.	TGTGCCAGCAGTCAACAGGGTTTTTACTACGAGCAGTACTTC	CASSQQGFYYEQYF
TRBD2	TRBV4-3	TRBJ2-7	.	TGCGCCAGCAGCCTTCGGACTAGCTCCAACGAGCAGTACTTC	CASSLRTSSNEQYF
.	TRBV6-6	TRBJ2-7	.	TGTGCCAGCAACAGCCGACAGTCTTACGAGCAGTACTTC	CASNSRQSYEQYF
.	TRBV2	TRBJ2-6	.	TGTGCCAGCATCAGACAGGCGAAAGAGGCCAACGTCCTGACTTTC	CASIRQAKEANVLTF
TRBD1	TRBV18	TRBJ1-2	.	TGTGCCAGCTCCCAACCCGACAGGGTAGATGGCTACACCTTC	CASSQPDRVDGYTF
.	TRBV7-3	TRBJ1-4	.	TGTGCCAGCATCCAAAAGGACCTACAGGCACCTAATGAAAAACTGTTTTTT	CASIQKDLQAPNEKLFF
TRBD1	TRBV19	TRBJ1-5	.	TGTGCCAGTAGTAAAACAGGGGCTAGCAATCAGCCCCAGCATTTT	CASSKTGASNQPQHF
.	TRBV7-2	TRBJ1-1	.	TGTGCCAGCAGCACAGGGATAGTGAACACTGAAGCTTTCTTT	CASSTGIVNTEAFF
.	TRBV30	TRBJ2-1	.	TGTGCCTGGAGTGTAAGGGGTTTCTCCTACAATGAGCAGTTCTTC	CAWSVRGFSYNEQFF
TRBD2	TRBV9	TRBJ2-1	.	TGTGCCAGCAGCGGGCACTTAGCGGGTTCCTACAATGAGCAGTTCTTC	CASSGHLAGSYNEQFF
TRBD1	TRBV7-9	TRBJ1-1	.	TGTGCCAGCAGCTCCAGGGGGCGTAACACTGAAGCTTTCTTT	CASSSRGRNTEAFF
.	TRBV2	TRBJ1-1	.	TGTGCCAGCAGTGATCGACAGGTCACTGAAGCTTTCTTT	CASSDRQVTEAFF
TRBD1	TRBV24-1	TRBJ1-1	once	TGTGCCACCAGTGATTCCGGGACAGCTGAAGCTTTCTTT	CATSDSGTAEAFF
.	TRBV19	TRBJ2-2	.	TGTGCCAGTAGTACGCAGGGTAACACCGGGGAGCTGTTTTTT	CASSTQGNTGELFF